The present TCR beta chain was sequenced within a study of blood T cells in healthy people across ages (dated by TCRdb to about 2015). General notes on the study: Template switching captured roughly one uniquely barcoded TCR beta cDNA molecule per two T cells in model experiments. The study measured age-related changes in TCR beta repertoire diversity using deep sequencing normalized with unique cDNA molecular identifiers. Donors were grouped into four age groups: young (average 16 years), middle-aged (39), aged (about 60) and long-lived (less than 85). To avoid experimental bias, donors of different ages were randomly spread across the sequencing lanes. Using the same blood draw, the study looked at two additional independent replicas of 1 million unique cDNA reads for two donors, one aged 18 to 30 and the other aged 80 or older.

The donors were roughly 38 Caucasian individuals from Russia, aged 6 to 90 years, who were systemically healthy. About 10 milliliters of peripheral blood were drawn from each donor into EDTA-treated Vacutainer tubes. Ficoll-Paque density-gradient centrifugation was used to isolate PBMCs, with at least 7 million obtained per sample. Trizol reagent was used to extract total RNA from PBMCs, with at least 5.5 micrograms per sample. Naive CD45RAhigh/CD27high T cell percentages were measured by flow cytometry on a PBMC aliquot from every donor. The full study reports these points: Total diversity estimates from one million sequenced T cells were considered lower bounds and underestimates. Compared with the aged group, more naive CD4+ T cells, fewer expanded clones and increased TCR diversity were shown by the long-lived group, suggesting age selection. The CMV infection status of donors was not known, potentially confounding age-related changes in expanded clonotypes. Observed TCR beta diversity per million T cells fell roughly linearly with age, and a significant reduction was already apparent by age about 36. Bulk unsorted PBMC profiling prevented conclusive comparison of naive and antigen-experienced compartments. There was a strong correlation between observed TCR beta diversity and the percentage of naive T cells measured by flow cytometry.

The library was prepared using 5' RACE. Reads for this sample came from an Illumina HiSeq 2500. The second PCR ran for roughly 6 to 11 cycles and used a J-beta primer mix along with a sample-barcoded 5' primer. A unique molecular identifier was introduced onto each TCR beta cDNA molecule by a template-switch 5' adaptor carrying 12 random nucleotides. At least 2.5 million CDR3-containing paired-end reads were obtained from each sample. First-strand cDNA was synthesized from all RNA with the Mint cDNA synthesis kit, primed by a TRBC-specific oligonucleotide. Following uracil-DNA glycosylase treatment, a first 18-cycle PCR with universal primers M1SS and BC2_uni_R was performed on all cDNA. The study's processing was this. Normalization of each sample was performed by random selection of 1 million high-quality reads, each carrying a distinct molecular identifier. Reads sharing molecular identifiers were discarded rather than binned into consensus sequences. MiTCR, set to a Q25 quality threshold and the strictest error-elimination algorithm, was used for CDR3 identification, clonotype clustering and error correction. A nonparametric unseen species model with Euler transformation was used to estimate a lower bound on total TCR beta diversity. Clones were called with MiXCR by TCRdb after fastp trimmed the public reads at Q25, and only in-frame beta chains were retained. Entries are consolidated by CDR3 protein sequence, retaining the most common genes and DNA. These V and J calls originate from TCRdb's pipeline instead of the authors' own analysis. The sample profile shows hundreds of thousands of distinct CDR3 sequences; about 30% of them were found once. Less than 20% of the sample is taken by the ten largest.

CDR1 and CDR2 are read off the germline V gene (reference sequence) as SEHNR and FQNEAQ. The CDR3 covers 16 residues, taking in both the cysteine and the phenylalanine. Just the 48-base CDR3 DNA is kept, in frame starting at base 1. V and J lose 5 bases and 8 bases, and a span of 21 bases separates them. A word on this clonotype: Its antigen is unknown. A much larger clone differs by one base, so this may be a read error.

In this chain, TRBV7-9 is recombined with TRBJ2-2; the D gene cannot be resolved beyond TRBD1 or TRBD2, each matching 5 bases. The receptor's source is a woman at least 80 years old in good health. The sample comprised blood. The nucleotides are TGTGCCAGCAGCCCGGCTGGGGGTGGAGATCCAGGGGAGCTGTTTTTT. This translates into CASSPAGGGDPGELFF. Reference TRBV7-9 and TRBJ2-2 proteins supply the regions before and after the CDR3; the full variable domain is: DTGVSQNPRHKITKRGQNVTFRCDPISEHNRLYWYRQTLGQGPEFLTYFQNEAQLEKSRLLSDRFSAERPKGSFSTLEIQRTEQGDSAMYLCASSPAGGGDPGELFFGEGSRLTVL.